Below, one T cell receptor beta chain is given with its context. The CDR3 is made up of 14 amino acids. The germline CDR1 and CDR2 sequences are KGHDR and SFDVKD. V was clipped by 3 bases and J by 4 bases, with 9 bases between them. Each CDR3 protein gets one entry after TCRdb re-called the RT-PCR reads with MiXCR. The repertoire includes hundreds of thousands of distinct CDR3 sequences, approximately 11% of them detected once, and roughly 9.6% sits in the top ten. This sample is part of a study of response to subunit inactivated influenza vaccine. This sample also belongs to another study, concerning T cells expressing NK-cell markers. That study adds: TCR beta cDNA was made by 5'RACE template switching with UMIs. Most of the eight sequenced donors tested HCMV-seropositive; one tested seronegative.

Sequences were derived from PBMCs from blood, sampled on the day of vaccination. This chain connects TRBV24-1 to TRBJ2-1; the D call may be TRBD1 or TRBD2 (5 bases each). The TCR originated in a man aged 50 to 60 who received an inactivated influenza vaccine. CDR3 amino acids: CATSDGTIYNEQFF. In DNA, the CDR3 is TGTGCCACCAGTGATGGGACCATTTACAATGAGCAGTTCTTC.